This T cell receptor beta chain was captured in a study of cytomegalovirus exposure and HLA in healthy donors (dated by TCRdb to the late 2010s). About the investigation overall: An earlier analysis of some 620 of the donors reported about 260 Gb of sequence data and 117 million unique TCR beta sequences obtained from some 170 million T cells. Approximately 330 gigabases of sequencing data and around 88 million unique TCR sequences made up an early release that covered 640 HLA-typed donors. Of the 300 to 500 genotyped donors, approximately 81% were placed in the genetic ancestry cluster associated with self-reported Caucasian donors. The study was designed to test whether signatures of past pathogen exposure could be identified by cataloging public T cell receptors. The study used immunosequencing to profile the T cell repertoires of more than 650 subjects and linked those repertoires to cytomegalovirus serostatus. Besides the first cohort of about 730 subjects, a separate validation cohort made up of about 120 different subjects was used. High-throughput TCR immunosequencing, statistical association of individual TCRs with disease status, and machine learning were combined to predict cytomegalovirus infection status. To study patterns of TCR occurrence, a later analysis re-analyzed previously published TCR beta repertoires from under 750 donors and added high-resolution HLA genotyping. The later analysis used no new phenotypic data to find candidate immune exposures, relying instead on TCR beta sequences and their occurrence across donors. To decide whether each TCR beta V gene segment behaved as functional or pseudogenic, an earlier analysis of some 600 of the donors relied on high-throughput TCR beta sequencing. Donor age, sex, ethnicity and CMV serostatus were compiled alongside the repertoire data. A later genetic analysis used genome-wide SNP genotypes for about 65% of the roughly 670 donors, treating that subset as a discovery cohort. All discovery cohort repertoires had been generated using a single sequencing platform. HLA typing included class I and class II loci at four-digit resolution. Typing coverage differed by locus: A, B, C, DRB1 and DQB1 were typed in roughly 629-640 donors, DQA1 in about 550, DPA1 in 600 to 610, and DPB1 in 472. Roughly 5 DR-DQ haplotypes were handled as single units for association and clustering, since linkage in the cohort was strong. Among almost 400 genotyped donors of the cohort, an average of approximately 240,000 unique TCR beta nucleotide sequences were sequenced per donor, roughly a sixth of them non-productive.

The receptor library was made with the immunoSEQ multiplex PCR assay. For the multiplex PCR, a mixture combining 60 forward primers for TCR Vbeta segments and 13 reverse primers for TCR Jbeta segments was used. Amplification of the CDR3 region of rearranged TCR beta genes was performed with a multiplex PCR assay on genomic DNA. On the Illumina HiSeq System, the amplified TCR beta libraries were sequenced as 87-base-pair reads. The published analysis was carried out like this. In a later analysis, tens of millions of unique TCR beta chains were counted across the roughly 700 repertoires, and roughly 10 million of these chains were shared by at least two donors. Raw reads were error-corrected and collapsed into unique sequences by a nearest-neighbor algorithm in which closely related sequences were merged to remove PCR and sequencing errors. To assign V, D and J gene segments, CDR3 sequences were aligned to IMGT reference sequences. For a sequence to be retained, a match of at least six nucleotides was required to both a V gene segment and a J gene segment. A rearrangement was called productive if the CDR3 had no stop codons and remained in frame with V and J, and every other rearrangement was called non-productive. Following IMGT convention, CDR3 was defined as the stretch from the second conserved V-encoded cysteine to the conserved J-encoded phenylalanine. In an earlier analysis of roughly 580 of the donors, sequences lacking an unambiguous match to a single V gene segment were excluded. An earlier analysis of some 500 of the donors classified V segments as functional when productive rearrangements were above 56.7% and as segregating when the standard deviation between donors was above 5%. A statistical classification framework was developed to diagnose cytomegalovirus status using the catalog of TCR beta chain sequences. A later analysis assigned V and J genes by comparing TCR nucleotide sequences with IMGT/GENE-DB human TR gene sequences. Using the TCRdist pipeline, a later analysis assigned CDR3 sequences along with most-parsimonious VDJ recombination scenarios. A later analysis defined each TCR beta chain by its CDR3 amino acid sequence plus V-gene family, and excluded reads lacking a unique V-gene family. To address suspected cross-contamination and a sequencing artifact, a later analysis removed under 600 highly shared, low-generation-probability nucleotide sequences. For each public chain, a later analysis derived a clonal expansion index from normalized ranks of inferred template counts within each repertoire. A later analysis computed generation probabilities with a VDJ recombination model fitted to out-of-frame rearrangements, and checked the results against IGoR. In a later analysis, hypergeometric tests were used to score TCR-TCR, TCR-HLA and TCR-CMV co-occurrence, with a repertoire-size bias correction applied to TCR pairs. In a later analysis, false discovery rates were estimated by permuting HLA or CMV assignments 20 times. In a later analysis, co-occurring TCRs were grouped using DBSCAN, and TCRdist sequence similarity was added for clustering within HLA-allele-positive subsets. Co-occurrence clustering excluded repertoires with fewer than 30,000 or more than 120,000 public chains, plus five with anomalous nucleotide sharing. TCRdb limited this immuneACCESS table to in-frame rearrangements with V and J called. A share of clones is missing; checked studies link under half to unresolved V genes, and the rest is unexplained. Clone size and V and J calls were adopted from that table, with D and trimming inferred from the DNA. This sample holds around 180,000 clones; 75% to 85% were observed only once. 2.1% of the sample belongs to the ten largest clones.

In total, just over 650 healthy bone marrow donors made up the cohort. All cohort members were sampled while nominally healthy, although unrecorded immune exposures were likely present. The donor was CMV seropositive and was included in the group of some 290 seropositive cohort members. Each donor provided a peripheral blood sample, and peripheral blood mononuclear cells were used for TCR beta sequencing. The Qiagen DNeasy Blood Extraction Kit was used to extract genomic DNA from the blood cell samples. The CDR3 numbers 15 residues from cysteine through phenylalanine. Solely the CDR3 DNA is kept, with 45 bases framed from the first base. V is pared back by 0 bases and J by 0 bases, with 5 bases lying between the germline termini. The CDR1 and CDR2 encoded by the germline V gene are SGHNT and YENEEA. This clone was observed a single time. Its antigen is still unknown. Nothing much larger sits one base from this clone, and base qualities are not available.

The paper's findings and limits, for the study overall: It was suggested by the authors that the approach could potentially be generalized to other disease states and immunological phenotypes. Because HLA typing was missing for some donors at each locus, association tests included only the typed subset. According to a later analysis, most CMV-associated TCR beta chains appeared to be HLA-restricted, and the HLA associations seemed to be driven largely by CMV exposure. Because counts were too low, seventeen rarely observed V segments, including chromosome 9 orphons, were excluded from the earlier analysis of under 650 of the donors. Most TCR sequences were seen in very few donors, while some public TCRs were found in many individuals. In both the original and validation cohorts, the classifier was reported to diagnose cytomegalovirus status with high specificity and sensitivity. An association between a missense DCLRE1C variant and V-gene and J-gene trimming of TCR beta chains was found in a later genetic analysis and replicated in an independent cohort. In vitro tests confirmed that a few of the cytomegalovirus-associated TCR beta chains recognize cytomegalovirus antigens. In the study, around 160 TCR beta chains were listed as associated with cytomegalovirus. CMV serostatus was the only immune exposure information available for the cohort. In an earlier analysis of about 550 of the donors, most TCR beta V segments were observed in productive rearrangements about 90% or about 30% of the time, broadly matching IMGT annotations. This cohort had only TCR beta chains sequenced, and the lack of alpha or paired-chain data limited which features could be detected. A further reported finding was that TCR beta sequences accurately predicted the HLA-A and HLA-B alleles for most subjects in the first cohort. A group of highly shared sequence variants was considered likely to be a technical artifact of the sequencing pipeline. At a false discovery rate of 0.05, a later analysis linked 16,951 TCR beta sequences to specific HLA alleles. Linkage disequilibrium might explain the correlated functional status among segregating V segments, but an unknown experimental factor could not be ruled out. When HLA alleles, especially DR and DQ, strongly co-occurred, TCR associations were difficult to assign to individual alleles. A later analysis found that HLA-associated TCR beta chains were more clonally expanded and had lower generation probabilities than equally common non-associated chains. Roughly uniform sequencing depth across donors was assumed in presence/absence analyses, although this assumption may not hold. In a later genetic analysis, fewer N-insertions in productive TCRs were reported among donors in an Asian-associated ancestry cluster than the roughly 700-donor mean. In a later analysis, the rate of TCR association differed among HLA loci, with DRB1 alleles having the most associated TCRs and HLA-C alleles having the fewest. According to a later analysis, parvovirus B19, influenza, CMV and Epstein-Barr virus appeared linked to several top co-occurrence clusters. Some IMGT-functional V segments, including TRBV6-2 and TRBV6-3, could not be distinguished by the 87-base-pair reads and were therefore excluded.

In this chain, TRBV11-3 is recombined with TRBJ1-4, with the D gene not clear enough to name. Sequences were obtained from PBMCs. This clonotype originated in a woman between 18 and 30 years old in good health and CMV-seropositive. CDR3 region: CASSLEPATNEKLFF. The nucleotides read TGTGCCAGCAGCTTAGAGCCGGCAACTAATGAAAAACTGTTTTTT.